The TCR beta chain under discussion was sequenced for a study of T-cell reconstitution after alpha-beta-depleted transplantation in children. Study-wide points: Fresh T-cell production supplied most of the T-cell counts and diversity seen one year after transplant. Reportedly, roughly two months post-transplant, alpha-beta T cells arose from several hundred expanded graft clones. Surviving thymic progenitors and recipient T cells were the source of high TCRbeta diversity at day 60 in some patients.

In its sample, this clonotype was seen a few times. The antigen remains unidentified. The CDR3 consists of 16 residues. Germline V gene sequence: CDR1 SNHLY, CDR2 FYNNEI. The V and J ends lost 3 bases and 2 bases respectively, with 17 bases between them. As it was prepared, the TCRbeta library received unique molecular identifiers. One entry per CDR3 protein, called by TCRdb with MiXCR from the PCR reads. The profile shows some 600,000 distinct CDR3 sequences, 10% to 15% of them singletons. The receptor was isolated from a male patient younger than 18 who had a stem cell transplant for acute myeloid leukemia, so the T cells may come from the graft donor. The V and J genes are TRBV2 and TRBJ2-7; D remains ambiguous. The sample here was PBMCs, mostly from graft donor cells, taken 360 days after TCRalphabeta/CD19-depleted stem cell transplant. CDR3 region: CASSDQLRTRTYEQYF. The CDR3 DNA reads TGTGCCAGCAGTGACCAACTGAGGACCCGGACCTACGAGCAGTACTTC.